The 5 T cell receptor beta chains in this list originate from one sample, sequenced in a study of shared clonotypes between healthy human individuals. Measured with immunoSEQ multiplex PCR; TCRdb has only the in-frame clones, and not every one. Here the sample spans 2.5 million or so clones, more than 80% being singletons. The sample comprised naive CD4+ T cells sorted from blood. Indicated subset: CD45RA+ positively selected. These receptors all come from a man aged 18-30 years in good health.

This CDR3 reads CASSRRIGTDTQYF. CDR3 coding DNA: TGTGCCAGCAGCCGGAGAATCGGGACAGATACGCAGTATTTT. This sequence joins TRBV5-4 and TRBJ2-3; D is unresolved. Germline V lookup: CDR1 SGHNT, CDR2 YYREEE (reference sequence). V dropped 4 bases and J dropped 3 bases, with 12 bases sitting between them. The CDR3 has 14 residues. Variable domain in full (rest from reference TRBV5-4 and TRBJ2-3): ETGVTQSPTHLIKTRGQQVTLRCSSQSGHNTVSWYQQALGQGPQFIFQYYREEENGRGNFPPRFSGLQFPNYSSELNVNALELDDSALYLCASSRRIGTDTQYFGPGTRLTVL.

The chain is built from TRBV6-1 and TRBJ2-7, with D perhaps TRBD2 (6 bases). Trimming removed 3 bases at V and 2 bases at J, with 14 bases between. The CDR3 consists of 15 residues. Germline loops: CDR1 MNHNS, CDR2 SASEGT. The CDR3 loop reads CASSDWGVGPYEQYF. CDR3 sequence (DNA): TGTGCCAGCAGTGATTGGGGGGTAGGGCCCTACGAGCAGTACTTC.

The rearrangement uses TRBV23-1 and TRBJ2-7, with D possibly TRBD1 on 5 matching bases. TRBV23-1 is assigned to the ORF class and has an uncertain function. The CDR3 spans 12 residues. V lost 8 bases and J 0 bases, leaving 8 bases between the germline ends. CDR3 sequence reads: CASLRDSYEQYF. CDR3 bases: TGCGCCAGCCTCAGGGACTCCTACGAGCAGTACTTC.

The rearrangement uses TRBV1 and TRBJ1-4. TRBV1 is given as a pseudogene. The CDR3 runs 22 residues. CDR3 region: CTSSQEPAGGHSRLLSHEKLFF. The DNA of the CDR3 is TGCACCAGCAGCCAAGAACCGGCGGGCGGGCACTCCCGTTTATTATCTCATGAAAAACTGTTTTTT.

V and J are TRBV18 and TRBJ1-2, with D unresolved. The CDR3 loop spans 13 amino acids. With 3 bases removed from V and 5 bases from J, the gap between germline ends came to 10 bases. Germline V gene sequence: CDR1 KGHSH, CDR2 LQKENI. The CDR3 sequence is CASSPDGFYGYTF. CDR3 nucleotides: TGTGCCAGCTCACCGGACGGATTTTATGGCTACACCTTC.